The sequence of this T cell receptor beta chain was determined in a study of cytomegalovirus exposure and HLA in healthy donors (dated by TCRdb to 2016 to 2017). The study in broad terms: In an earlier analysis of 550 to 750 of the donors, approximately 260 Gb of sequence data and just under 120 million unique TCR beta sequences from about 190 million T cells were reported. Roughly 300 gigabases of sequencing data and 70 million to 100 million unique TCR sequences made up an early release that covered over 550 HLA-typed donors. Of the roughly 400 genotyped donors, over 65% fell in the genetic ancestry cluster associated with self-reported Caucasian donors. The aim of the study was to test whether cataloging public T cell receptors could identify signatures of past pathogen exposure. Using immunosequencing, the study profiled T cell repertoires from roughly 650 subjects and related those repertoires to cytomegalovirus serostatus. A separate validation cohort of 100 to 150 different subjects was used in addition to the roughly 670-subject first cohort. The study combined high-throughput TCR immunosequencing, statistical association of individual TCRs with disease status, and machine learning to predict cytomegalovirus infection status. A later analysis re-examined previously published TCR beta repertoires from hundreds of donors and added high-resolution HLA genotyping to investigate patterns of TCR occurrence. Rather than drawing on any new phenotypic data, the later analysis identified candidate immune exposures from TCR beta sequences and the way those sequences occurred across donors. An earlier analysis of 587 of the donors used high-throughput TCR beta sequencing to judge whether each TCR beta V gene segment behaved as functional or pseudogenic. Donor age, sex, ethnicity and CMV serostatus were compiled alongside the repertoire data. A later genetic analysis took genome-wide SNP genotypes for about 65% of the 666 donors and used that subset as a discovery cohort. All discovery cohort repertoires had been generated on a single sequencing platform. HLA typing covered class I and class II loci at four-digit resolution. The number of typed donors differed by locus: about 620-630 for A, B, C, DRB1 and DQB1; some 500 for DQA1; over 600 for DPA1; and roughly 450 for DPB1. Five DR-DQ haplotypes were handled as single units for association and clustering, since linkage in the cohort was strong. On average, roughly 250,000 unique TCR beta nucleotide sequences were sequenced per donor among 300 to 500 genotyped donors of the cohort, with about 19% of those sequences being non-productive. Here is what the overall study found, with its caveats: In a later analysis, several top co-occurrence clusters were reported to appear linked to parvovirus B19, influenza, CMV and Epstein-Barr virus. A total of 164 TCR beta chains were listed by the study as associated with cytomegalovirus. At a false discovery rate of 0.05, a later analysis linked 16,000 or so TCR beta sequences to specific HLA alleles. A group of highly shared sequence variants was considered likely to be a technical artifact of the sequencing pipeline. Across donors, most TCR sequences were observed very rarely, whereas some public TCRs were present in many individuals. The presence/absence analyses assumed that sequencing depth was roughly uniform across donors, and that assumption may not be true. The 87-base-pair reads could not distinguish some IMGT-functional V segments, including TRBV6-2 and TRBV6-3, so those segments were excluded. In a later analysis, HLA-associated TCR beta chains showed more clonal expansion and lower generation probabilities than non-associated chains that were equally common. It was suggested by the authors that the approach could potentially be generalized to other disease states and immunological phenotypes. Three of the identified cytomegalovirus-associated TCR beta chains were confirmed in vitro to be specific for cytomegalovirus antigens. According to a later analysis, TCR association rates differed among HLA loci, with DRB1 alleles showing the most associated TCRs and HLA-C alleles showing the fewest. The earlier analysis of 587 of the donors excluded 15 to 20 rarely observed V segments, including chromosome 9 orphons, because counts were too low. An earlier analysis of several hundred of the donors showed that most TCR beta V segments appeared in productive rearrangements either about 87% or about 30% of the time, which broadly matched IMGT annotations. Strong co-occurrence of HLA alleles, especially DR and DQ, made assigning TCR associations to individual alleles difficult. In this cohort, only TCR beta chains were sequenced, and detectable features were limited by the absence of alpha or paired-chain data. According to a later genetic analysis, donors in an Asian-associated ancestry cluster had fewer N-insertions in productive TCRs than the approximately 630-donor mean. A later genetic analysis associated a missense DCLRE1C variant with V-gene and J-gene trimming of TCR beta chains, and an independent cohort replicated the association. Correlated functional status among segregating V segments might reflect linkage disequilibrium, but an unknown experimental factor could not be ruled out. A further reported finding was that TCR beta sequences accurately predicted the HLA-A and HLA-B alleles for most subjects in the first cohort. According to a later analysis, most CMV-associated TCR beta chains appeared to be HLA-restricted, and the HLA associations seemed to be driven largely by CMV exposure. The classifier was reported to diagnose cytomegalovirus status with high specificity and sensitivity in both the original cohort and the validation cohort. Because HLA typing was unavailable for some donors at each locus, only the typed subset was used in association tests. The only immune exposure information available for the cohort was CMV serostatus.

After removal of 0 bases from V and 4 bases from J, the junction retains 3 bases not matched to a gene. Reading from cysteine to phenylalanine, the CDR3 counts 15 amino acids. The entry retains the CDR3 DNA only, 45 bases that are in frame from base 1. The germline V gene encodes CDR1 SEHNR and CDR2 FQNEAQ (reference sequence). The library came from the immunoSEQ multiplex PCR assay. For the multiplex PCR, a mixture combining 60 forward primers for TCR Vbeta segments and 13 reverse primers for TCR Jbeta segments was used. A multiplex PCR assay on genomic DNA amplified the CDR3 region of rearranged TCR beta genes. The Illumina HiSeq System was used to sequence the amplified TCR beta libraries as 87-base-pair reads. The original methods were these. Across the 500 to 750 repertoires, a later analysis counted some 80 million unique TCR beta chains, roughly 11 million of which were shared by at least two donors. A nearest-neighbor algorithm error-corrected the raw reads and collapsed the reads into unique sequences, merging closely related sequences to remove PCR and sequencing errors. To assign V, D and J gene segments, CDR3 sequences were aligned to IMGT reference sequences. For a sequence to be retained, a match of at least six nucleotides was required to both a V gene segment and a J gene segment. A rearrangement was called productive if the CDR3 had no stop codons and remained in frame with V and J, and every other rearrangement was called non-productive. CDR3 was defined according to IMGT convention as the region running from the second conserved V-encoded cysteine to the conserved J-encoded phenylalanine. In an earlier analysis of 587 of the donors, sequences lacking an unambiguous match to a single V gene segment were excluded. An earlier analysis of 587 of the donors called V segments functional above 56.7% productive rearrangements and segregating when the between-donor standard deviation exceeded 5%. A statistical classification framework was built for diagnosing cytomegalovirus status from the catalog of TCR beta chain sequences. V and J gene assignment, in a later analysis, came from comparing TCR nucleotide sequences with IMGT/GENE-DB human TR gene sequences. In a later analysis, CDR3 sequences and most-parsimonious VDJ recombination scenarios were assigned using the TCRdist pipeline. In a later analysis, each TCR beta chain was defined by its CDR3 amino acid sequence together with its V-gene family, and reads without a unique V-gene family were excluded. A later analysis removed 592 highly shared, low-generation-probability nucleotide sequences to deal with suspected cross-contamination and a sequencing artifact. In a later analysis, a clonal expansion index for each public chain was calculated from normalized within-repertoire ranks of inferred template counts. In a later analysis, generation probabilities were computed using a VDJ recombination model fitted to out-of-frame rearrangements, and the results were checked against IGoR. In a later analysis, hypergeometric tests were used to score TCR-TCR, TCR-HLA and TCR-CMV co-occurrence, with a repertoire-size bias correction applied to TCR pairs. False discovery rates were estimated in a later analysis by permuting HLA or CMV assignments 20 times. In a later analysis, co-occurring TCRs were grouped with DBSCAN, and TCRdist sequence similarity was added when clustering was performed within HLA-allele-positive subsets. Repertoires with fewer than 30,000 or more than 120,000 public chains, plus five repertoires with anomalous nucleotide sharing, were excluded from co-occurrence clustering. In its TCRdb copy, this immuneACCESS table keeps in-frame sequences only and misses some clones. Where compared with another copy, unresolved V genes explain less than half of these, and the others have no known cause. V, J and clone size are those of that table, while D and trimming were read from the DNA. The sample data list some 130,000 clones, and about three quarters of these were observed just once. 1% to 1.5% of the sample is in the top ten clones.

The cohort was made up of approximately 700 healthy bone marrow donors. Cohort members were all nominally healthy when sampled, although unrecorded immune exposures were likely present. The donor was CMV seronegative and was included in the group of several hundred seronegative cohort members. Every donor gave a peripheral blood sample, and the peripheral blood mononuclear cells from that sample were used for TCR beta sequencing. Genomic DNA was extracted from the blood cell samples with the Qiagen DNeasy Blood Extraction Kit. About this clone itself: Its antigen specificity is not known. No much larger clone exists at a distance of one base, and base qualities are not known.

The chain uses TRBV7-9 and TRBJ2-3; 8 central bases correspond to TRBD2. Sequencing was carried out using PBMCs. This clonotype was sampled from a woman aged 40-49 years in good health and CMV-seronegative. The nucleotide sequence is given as TGTGCCAGCAGCTTAGCGTATAGCGGGGCAGATACGCAGTATTTT. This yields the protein CASSLAYSGADTQYF.